This T cell receptor beta chain was recorded in a study of blood T cells in healthy people across ages. A J-beta primer mix and a sample-barcoded 5' primer were used in a second PCR of about 7 to 12 cycles. Tagging of each cDNA molecule was performed by a template-switch adaptor with 12 random nucleotides. Sequencing yielded, for each sample, at least 3 million paired-end reads carrying CDR3. Each CDR3 protein is one row after TCRdb ran MiXCR on the 5' RACE reads. The profile shows hundreds of thousands of distinct CDR3 sequences, roughly three fifths of them singletons. In terms of origin and age, donors were healthy Caucasian individuals from Russia aged 6 to 90. Each sample yielded at least 6 micrograms of PBMC total RNA. CDR3 length: 18 amino acids. Per germline, CDR1 SGHRS and CDR2 YFSETQ. V dropped 0 bases and J dropped 0 bases, with 17 bases sitting between them.

Sequenced: blood. V is TRBV5-1 and J is TRBJ2-3; D remains unclear. The source of this sequence is a man aged 40-49 years in good health. The CDR3 DNA sequence: TGCGCCAGCAGCTTGGGTTCTTCCGTGGGGTTGAGCACAGATACGCAGTATTTT. Encoded protein: CASSLGSSVGLSTDTQYF.